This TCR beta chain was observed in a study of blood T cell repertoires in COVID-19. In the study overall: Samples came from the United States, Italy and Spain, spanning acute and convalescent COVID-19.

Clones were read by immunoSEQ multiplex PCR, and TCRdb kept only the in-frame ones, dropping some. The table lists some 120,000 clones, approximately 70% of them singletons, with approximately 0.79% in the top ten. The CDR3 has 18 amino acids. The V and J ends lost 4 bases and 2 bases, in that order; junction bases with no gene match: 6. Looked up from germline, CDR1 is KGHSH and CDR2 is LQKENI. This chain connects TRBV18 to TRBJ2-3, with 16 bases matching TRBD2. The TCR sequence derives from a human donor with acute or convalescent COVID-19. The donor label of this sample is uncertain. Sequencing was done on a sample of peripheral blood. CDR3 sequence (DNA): TGTGCCAGCTCACGGTCCGGGACTAGCGGGGGGGCCACAGATACGCAGTATTTT. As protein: CASSRSGTSGGATDTQYF.